This T cell receptor (beta chain) was captured in a study of cytomegalovirus exposure and HLA in healthy donors. Looking at the study overall: Counted in an early data release were tens of millions of unique TCRs from HLA-typed donors. Study observations and caveats: There were some public TCRs occurring in many donors, but most TCR sequences were rare. In a later analysis, an Asian-associated ancestry cluster reportedly showed fewer N-insertions than the 666-donor mean.

The donors gave bone marrow, and they were healthy. The primer mix had 60 Vbeta and 13 Jbeta primers. Data came from immunoSEQ multiplex PCR; TCRdb stores just in-frame clones and leaves some out. The data contain fewer than 150,000 clones, 75% to 80% of them singletons. This clone was recorded only once. As yet, its antigen is unknown. Germline CDR1 SGHRS, CDR2 YFSETQ. V was pared by 4 bases and J by 1 base, with 9 bases of the junction left unmatched. This CDR3 comprises 18 residues. J is TRBJ2-2 and V is TRBV5-1, with TRBD1 matching over 11 bases. This clonotype was sampled from a woman in her fifties or sixties in good health and CMV-seronegative. The specimen was PBMCs. CDR3 in amino acids: CASSQRSGQGVNTGELFF. The CDR3 coding sequence is TGCGCCAGCAGCCAGCGATCGGGACAGGGGGTGAACACCGGGGAGCTGTTTTTT.